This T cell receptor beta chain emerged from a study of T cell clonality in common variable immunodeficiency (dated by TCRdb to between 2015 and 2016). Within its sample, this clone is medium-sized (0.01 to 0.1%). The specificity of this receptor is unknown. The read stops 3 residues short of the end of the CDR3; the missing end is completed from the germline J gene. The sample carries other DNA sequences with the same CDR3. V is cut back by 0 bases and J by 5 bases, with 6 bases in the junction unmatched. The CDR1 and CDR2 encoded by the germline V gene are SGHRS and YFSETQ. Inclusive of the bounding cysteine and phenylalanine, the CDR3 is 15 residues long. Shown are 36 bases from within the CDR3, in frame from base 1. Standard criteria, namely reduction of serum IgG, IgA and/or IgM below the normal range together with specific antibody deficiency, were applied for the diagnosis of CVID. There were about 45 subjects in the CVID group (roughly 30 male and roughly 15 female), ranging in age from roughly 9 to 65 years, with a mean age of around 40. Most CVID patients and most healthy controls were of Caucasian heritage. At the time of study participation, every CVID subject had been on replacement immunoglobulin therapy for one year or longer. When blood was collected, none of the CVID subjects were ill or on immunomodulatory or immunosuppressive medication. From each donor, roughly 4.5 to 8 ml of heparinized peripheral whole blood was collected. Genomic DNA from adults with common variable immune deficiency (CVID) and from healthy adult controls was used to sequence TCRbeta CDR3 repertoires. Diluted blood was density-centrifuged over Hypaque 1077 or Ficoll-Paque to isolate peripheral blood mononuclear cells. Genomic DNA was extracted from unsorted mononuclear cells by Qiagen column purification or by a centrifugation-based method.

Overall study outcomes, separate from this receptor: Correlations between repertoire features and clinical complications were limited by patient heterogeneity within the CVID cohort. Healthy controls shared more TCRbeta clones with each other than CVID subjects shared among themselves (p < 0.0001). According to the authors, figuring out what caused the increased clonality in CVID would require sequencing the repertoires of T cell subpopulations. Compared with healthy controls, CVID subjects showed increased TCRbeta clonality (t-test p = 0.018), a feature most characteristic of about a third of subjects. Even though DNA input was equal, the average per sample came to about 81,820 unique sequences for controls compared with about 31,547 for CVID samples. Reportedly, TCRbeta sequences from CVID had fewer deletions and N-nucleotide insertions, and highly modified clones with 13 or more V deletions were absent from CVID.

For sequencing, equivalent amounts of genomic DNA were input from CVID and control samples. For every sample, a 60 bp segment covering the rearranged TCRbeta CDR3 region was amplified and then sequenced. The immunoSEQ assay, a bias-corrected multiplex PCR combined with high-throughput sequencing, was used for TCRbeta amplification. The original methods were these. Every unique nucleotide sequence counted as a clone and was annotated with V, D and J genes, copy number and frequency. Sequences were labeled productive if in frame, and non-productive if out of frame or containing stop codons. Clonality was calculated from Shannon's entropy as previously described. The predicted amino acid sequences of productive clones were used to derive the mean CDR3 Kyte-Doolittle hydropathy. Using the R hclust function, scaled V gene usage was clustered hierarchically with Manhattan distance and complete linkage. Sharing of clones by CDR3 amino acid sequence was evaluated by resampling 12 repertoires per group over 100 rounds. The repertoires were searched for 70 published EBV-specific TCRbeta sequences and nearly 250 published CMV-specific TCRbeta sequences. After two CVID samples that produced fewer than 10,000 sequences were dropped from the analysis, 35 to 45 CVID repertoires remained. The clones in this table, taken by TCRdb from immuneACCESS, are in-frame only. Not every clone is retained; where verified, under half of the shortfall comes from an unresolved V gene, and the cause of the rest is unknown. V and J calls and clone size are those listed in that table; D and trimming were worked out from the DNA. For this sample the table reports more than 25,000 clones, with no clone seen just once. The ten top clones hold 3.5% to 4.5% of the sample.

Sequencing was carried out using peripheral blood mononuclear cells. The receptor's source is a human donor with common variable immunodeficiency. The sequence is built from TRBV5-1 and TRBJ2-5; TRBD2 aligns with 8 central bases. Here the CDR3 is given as CASSLDAGGRETQYF. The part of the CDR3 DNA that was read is TGCGCCAGCAGCTTGGACGCGGGAGGAAGGGAGACC.